This TCR beta chain was identified in a study of Ad26.COV2.S vaccination and SARS-CoV-2 variants. Study-level background: Ad26.COV2.S given intramuscularly, once or twice 56 days apart.

General study findings and limits: Analyses of TCR breadth and depth may have underestimated total T cell responses.

This sample's treatment: some 19 received Ad26.COV2.S at low or high dose, single or two shots; roughly five received placebo; per-sample allocation not given. It was on day 63 after the first vaccine or placebo injection that samples were taken. Sequenced by immunoSEQ multiplex PCR; TCRdb stores in-frame clones only, minus some. The sample lists a few hundred thousand clones, around 87% seen once, with roughly 4% in the top ten. With 3 bases clipped from V and 4 bases from J, the junction kept 5 bases outside the gene matches. The CDR3 is 16 amino acids. CDR1 is MNHEY, CDR2 SMNVEV, per germline (reference sequence). As regards this clone: Antigen specificity is unknown.

The specimen comprised peripheral blood, sampled in a trial of Ad26.COV2.S vaccine versus placebo. The rearrangement links TRBV27 to TRBJ1-6; TRBD1 matches at 8 bases. This TCR was sampled from a person aged 18 to 59 who received the Ad26.COV2.S COVID-19 vaccine or a placebo. The CDR3 DNA sequence: TGTGCCAGCAGTTTGAGAAGACAGGGGTATAATTCACCCCTCCACTTT. Amino acids: CASSLRRQGYNSPLHF.